This TCR beta chain is from a study of shared clonotypes between healthy human individuals. The run depth of the assay was deep. TCRdb's copy holds only in-frame clones and misses some; the assay was immunoSEQ multiplex PCR. Seen here are over a million clones, 75% observed once, and the top ten hold approximately 1.5%. The CDR3 is made up of 14 amino acids. CDR1 and CDR2 (germline): SGHNT, YYREEE (reference sequence). Trimming took off 6 bases at V and 1 base at J, with 13 bases between the two ends. The clonotype was recovered from a man between 18 and 35 years old in good health. The rearrangement links TRBV5-4 to TRBJ2-5; D may be TRBD2 (7 bases). The sequenced sample was memory CD4+ T cells sorted from blood. Subset reported: CD45RA-negative fraction. The DNA for the CDR3 is TGTGCCAGCACAAAGGGGGGGCCCCAAGAGACCCAGTACTTC. It codes for CASTKGGPQETQYF.